Listed below are T cell receptor beta chains from one sample, sequenced in a study of T cell responses to AZD1222 COVID-19 vaccine. Libraries were prepared by immunoSEQ multiplex PCR; TCRdb keeps only in-frame clonotypes and omits some of them. The table shows 53,000 or so clones, with approximately 84% occurring only once. The input for sequencing was peripheral blood, taken on day 0 of AZD1222 vaccination. These receptors were obtained from an adult in good health. The CDR3 runs from the conserved cysteine through the conserved F or W.

>TRBJ2-7|TRBV13
CASSYMGLAGGEQYF
>TRBJ2-2|TRBV6-5
CASLWGGGTGELFF
>TRBJ2-2|TRBV5-1
CASSLDGPQPTGELFF
>TRBJ1-4|TRBV6-5
CASRPGGNDEKLFF
>TRBJ1-2|TRBV6-5
CASLAASGNGYTF
>TRBJ2-2|TRBV9
CASSVVSGTGELFF
>TRBJ2-5|TRBV30
CACRGTLKETQYF
>TRBJ2-1|TRBV28
CASRPAGGVYEQFF
>TRBJ1-2|TRBV4-1
CASSQRGPTGSNDYGYTF
>TRBJ2-2|TRBV6-5
CATSDINTGELFF
>TRBJ1-6|TRBV19
CASSMAGRVFSPLHF
>TRBJ2-7|TRBV9
CASSPGRARSYEQYF
>TRBJ2-1|TRBV7-2
CASSLSFQPYNEQFF
>TRBJ2-4|TRBV6-5
CASSWGRGTSKNIQYF
>TRBJ1-1|TRBV19
CASSGGVGDTEAFF
>TRBJ2-1|TRBV5-5
CASSPELLSYNEQFF
>TRBJ1-4|TRBV5-1
CASSRGTPPTNEKLFF
>TRBJ1-5|TRBV20-1
CSASQRSNQPQHF
>TRBJ2-1|TRBV7-8
CASSLAGSGTYNEQFF
>TRBJ2-2|TRBV5-5
CASSWDITGELFF
>TRBJ1-5|TRBV6-5
CASSRVIGSNQPQHF
>TRBJ2-7|TRBV4-3
CASSLSRDTRYEQYF
>TRBJ2-1|TRBV5-4
CATIRDPRSYNEQFF
>TRBJ1-4|TRBV19
CASSITGIKSEKLFF
>TRBJ2-7|TRBV14
CASSPWSSDSYEQYF
>TRBJ2-5|TRBV6-1
CASSEVGTRETQYF
>TRBJ1-1|TRBV28
CASSPPGLAGDSGNTEAFF
>TRBJ1-5|TRBV27
CASSLKGYSNQPQHF
>TRBJ2-1|TRBV5-4
CASSLGGQGNEQFF
>TRBJ2-5|TRBV29-1
CSVESPLRGGETQYF
>TRBJ1-1|TRBV2
CASSERRAAMNTEAFF
>TRBJ2-7|TRBV24-1
CATSLAGGEQYF
>TRBJ1-4|TRBV4-3
CASSQDRIGGSEKLFF
>TRBJ2-6|TRBV9
CASSVERAGANVLTF
>TRBJ2-6|TRBV29-1
CSAETGTTSGANVLTF
>TRBJ2-1|TRBV5-1
CASSPGLAGGPQHEQFF
>TRBJ2-7|TRBV11-3
CASSAYGSGGPYEQYF
>TRBJ2-2|TRBV9
CASSGGWESGELFF
>TRBJ1-1|TRBV10-2
CATRQGLDTEAFF
>TRBJ1-1|TRBV18
CASSPGRTDTEAFF
>TRBJ2-3|TRBV10-1
CASSEAGGSTDTQYF
>TRBJ1-5|TRBV2
CASRDDSFRQPQHF
>TRBJ1-2|TRBV7-2
CASSVFVLDGYTF
>TRBJ1-4|TRBV5-1
CASASERSEKLFF
>TRBJ1-1|TRBV30
CAWDRVMNTEAFF
>TRBJ1-1|TRBV7-9
CASSFRTEVGTEAFF
>TRBJ2-1|TRBV19
CASSIVPDYTYNEQFF
>TRBJ2-5|TRBV3-1/TRBV3-2
CASSKITGGDLGETQYF
>TRBJ2-7|TRBV2
CASSERLGQPAEQYF
>TRBJ1-2|TRBV6-5
CASRGPGTNYGYTF
>TRBJ2-7|TRBV6-5
CASSYSTSAGAYEQYF
>TRBJ2-1|TRBV5-1
CASSLGGANEQFF
>TRBJ1-2|TRBV27
CASKSGSYGYTF
>TRBJ2-5|TRBV11-3
CASSARTIQETQYF